This T cell receptor beta chain was recovered during a study of long-term antiretroviral therapy in people with HIV. Regarding the study as a whole: Those clones which expanded before ART made up the dominant part of the repertoire at all time points.

Survey-level resolution applied to immunoSEQ assay v3.0. Method: immunoSEQ multiplex PCR; TCRdb's copy keeps in-frame clones and lacks some. The data contain about 28,000 clones, about 80% of them singletons. Turning to this clone: Its target is unknown.

The V end lost 4 bases, the J end lost 7 bases, and 17 bases lay between the germline ends. Germline lookup yields CDR1 SGHDN and CDR2 FVKESK. This CDR3 contains 15 residues. Material: unsorted PBMCs, obtained 0.3 years after starting antiretroviral therapy. This clonotype originated in a man aged 40-50 years with HIV. The rearrangement joins TRBV14 to TRBJ2-1, with D possibly matching TRBD2 (7 bases). Here the CDR3 reads CASSRGRGGRNEQFF. The CDR3 DNA sequence: TGTGCCAGCAGCCGGGGACGCGGGGGCCGGAATGAGCAGTTCTTC.